These 3 T cell receptor beta chains originate from one sample sequenced in a study of OX40 agonist ivuxolimab in advanced cancers. Data came from immunoSEQ multiplex PCR; TCRdb stores just in-frame clones and leaves some out. The repertoire consists of more than 50,000 clones, with 87% occurring once and the leading ten covering more than 1.5%. The source material was CD4+ or CD8+ T cells sorted from blood, sampled in a trial of the OX40 agonist ivuxolimab. Receptors were obtained from an adult with an advanced solid tumor such as melanoma, head and neck, liver or kidney cancer.

This rearrangement joins TRBV10-1 to TRBJ2-7; D is perhaps TRBD1 (5 bases). The CDR3 spans 11 residues. Germline CDR1 reads WNHNN; CDR2 reads SYGVQD (reference sequence). V was pared by 3 bases and J by 5 bases, with 5 bases between. The CDR3: CASSDRDEQYF. As DNA, the CDR3 is TGCGCCAGCAGTGACAGGGACGAGCAGTACTTC.

The chain uses TRBV16 and TRBJ2-3, with a weak D call TRBD1 (5 bases). The germline V gene encodes CDR1 KGHSY and CDR2 FQNENV. The ends were cut back, 3 bases at V and 0 bases at J, with 13 bases in the middle. The CDR3 has 16 residues. This chain's CDR3 is CASSHQGSPSTDTQYF. In DNA, the CDR3 is TGTGCCAGCAGCCACCAGGGTAGTCCTAGCACAGATACGCAGTATTTT. The complete variable domain, with remaining parts taken from reference TRBV16 and TRBJ2-3, reads GEEVAQTPKHLVRGEGQKAKLYCAPIKGHSYVFWYQQVLKNEFKFLISFQNENVFDETGMPKERFSAKCLPNSPCSLEIQATKLEDSAVYFCASSHQGSPSTDTQYFGPGTRLTVL.

This clone showed up just once. V gene TRBV14 combines with J gene TRBJ1-2; a weak D match, TRBD1 (6 bases). Per germline, CDR1 SGHDN and CDR2 FVKESK. The CDR3 is 13 amino acids. V was cut by 1 base and J by 4 bases, with 7 bases left in between. The CDR3 DNA reads as TGTGCCAGCAGCCAAGGGGGGCTCTATGGCTACACCTTC. It codes for CASSQGGLYGYTF. Filled out from reference TRBV14 and TRBJ1-2, the complete variable domain reads EAGVTQFPSHSVIEKGQTVTLRCDPISGHDNLYWYRRVMGKEIKFLLHFVKESKQDESGMPNNRFLAERTGGTYSTLKVQPAELEDSGVYFCASSQGGLYGYTFGSGTRLTVV.